This TCR beta chain is from a study of HIV-infected patients and healthy controls. About the research overall: Early therapy brought no consistent CD8 count shift, though the CD4:CD8 ratio rose a little. Study-level findings and limits: Healthy control repertoires had roughly threefold more distinct CDR3s than untreated HIV+ repertoires, and higher Shannon diversity. Slight age and sex differences between study cohorts did not explain the diversity differences.

Reverse transcription used around 480 ng RNA and constant-region primers for alpha and beta. Using multiplexing indices, alpha and beta chain libraries were generated apart by chain-specific third strand synthesis. MiXCR was run by TCRdb on the 5' RACE reads, yielding one entry per CDR3 protein. Of about 5,500 distinct CDR3 sequences in the sample, about 10% were seen once. The CDR3 consists of 17 residues. From germline, CDR1 is LGHNA and CDR2 YSLEER. Trimming cost V 0 bases and J 0 bases; bases outside gene matches: 0. This clonotype is medium-sized in the sample. Its antigen is undetermined. Follow-up blood was drawn about 14 weeks, roughly three months, after antiretroviral therapy began. No cell fractionation was done, so the repertoire covers all unsorted peripheral blood T cells.

This chain connects TRBV4-3 to TRBJ2-6; 9 bases map to TRBD2. The material sequenced was blood, taken during antiretroviral therapy. This receptor was identified in an adult with HIV infection. This chain's CDR3 is CASSQETSGSGANVLTF. The CDR3 nucleotides read TGCGCCAGCAGCCAAGAGACTAGCGGCTCTGGGGCCAACGTCCTGACTTTC.